The 26 T cell receptor beta chains below were found in one sample sequenced in a study of T cells after yellow fever vaccination. Each CDR3 protein is one row after TCRdb ran MiXCR on the 5' RACE reads. The profile shows 450,000 to 550,000 distinct CDR3 sequences, 21% of them singletons. This sample comprised PBMCs, obtained less than 25 days after the first yellow fever vaccination. Every receptor here comes from a young man who received the YFV17D yellow fever vaccine.

This chain connects TRBV5-1 to TRBJ1-1; 9 bases align to TRBD1. The germline gives CDR1 SGHRS, CDR2 YFSETQ. CDR3 size: 14 residues. Trimming took 4 bases from V and 5 from J; bases not matched to a gene: 6. The CDR3 protein is CASSLRQGETEAFF. CDR3 coding DNA: TGCGCCAGCAGCCTGAGACAGGGGGAGACTGAAGCTTTCTTT.

The genes are TRBV5-1 and TRBJ2-1; 14 nucleotides line up with TRBD2. V was clipped by 5 bases and J by 8 bases; unmatched bases: 6. The CDR3 consists of 15 residues. Germline-derived CDR1 and CDR2 are SGHRS and YFSETQ. DNA for the CDR3: TGCGCCAGCAGGACTAGCGGGGGGGCTTTAGATGAGCAGTTCTTC. This translates into CASRTSGGALDEQFF.

CDR3 residues: CASTLFPNTGELFF. CDR3 nucleotide sequence: TGTGCCAGCACACTTTTCCCGAACACCGGGGAGCTGTTTTTT. The rearrangement joins TRBV2 to TRBJ2-2, with D unresolved. The V and J ends lost 7 bases and 0 bases respectively, with 9 bases between them. CDR1 is SNHLY, CDR2 FYNNEI, per germline. The CDR3 contains 14 residues.

Only a few counts were recorded for this clonotype. The chain recombines TRBV6-1 with TRBJ2-1; D is perhaps TRBD1 (6 bases). This CDR3 contains 13 residues. Per the germline V gene, CDR1 is MNHNS and CDR2 is SASEGT. Deletions cut 5 bases from V and 7 bases from J, with 12 bases between. This chain's CDR3 is CASSPTGLNEQFF. The CDR3, as DNA: TGTGCCAGCAGTCCCACAGGGTTGAATGAGCAGTTCTTC.

The chain recombines TRBV7-2 with TRBJ2-1; D is ambiguous. The CDR3 totals 13 residues. In germline, CDR1 is SGHTA, CDR2 FQGNSA. The V end was cut by 1 base, the J end by 4 bases, with 5 bases between. The CDR3 here is CASSLVRYNEQFF. The CDR3 bases are TGTGCCAGCAGCTTAGTTCGGTACAATGAGCAGTTCTTC.

This clonotype has just a few counts. This sequence joins TRBV10-3 and TRBJ2-3, with 11 bases identical to TRBD2. The CDR3 loop spans 20 amino acids. V lost 8 bases, J lost 1 base, and 20 bases stayed unmatched. The V gene's germline CDR1 is ENHRY and CDR2 SYGVKD. CDR3 sequence: CAIQSQGGLAGGRGTDTQYF. DNA for the CDR3: TGTGCCATCCAGAGTCAGGGTGGGCTAGCGGGGGGACGAGGCACAGATACGCAGTATTTT.

This clonotype was recorded at least ten times. The chain carries TRBV3-1 and TRBJ2-5, with 9 bases aligning to TRBD1. CDR3 size: 14 residues. Germline V gene data show CDR1 as LGHDT and CDR2 as YNNKEL (reference sequence). Trimming at V came to 1 base and at J to 3 bases, leaving 0 bases not matched to a gene. The chain's CDR3 is CASSQGQGEETQYF. The DNA for the CDR3 is TGTGCCAGCAGCCAAGGACAGGGGGAAGAGACCCAGTACTTC.

The chain has TRBV4-1 and TRBJ1-2; D possibly corresponds to TRBD1 (6 bases). The CDR3 is made up of 15 amino acids. Germline assignment: CDR1 MGHRA and CDR2 YSYEKL. V lost 4 bases and J lost 1, with 13 bases in between. The CDR3 DNA is TGCGCCAGCAGCCGGACAGCCTATTTTAACTATGGCTACACCTTC. The encoded protein is CASSRTAYFNYGYTF.

The CDR3 is CASSQPGGGTTGELFF. CDR3 DNA sequence: TGTGCCAGCAGCCAACCGGGGGGGGGCACCACCGGGGAGCTGTTTTTT. This rearrangement joins TRBV3-1 to TRBJ2-2, with 8 nucleotides matching TRBD2. Germline loops: CDR1 LGHDT, CDR2 YNNKEL (reference sequence). The ends lost 2 bases at V and 4 bases at J; junction bases unmatched: 6. The length of the CDR3 is 16 residues.

This clonotype turned up a few times. This chain connects TRBV5-1 to TRBJ1-5, with a tentative D call TRBD1 (5 bases). Per the germline V gene, CDR1 is SGHRS and CDR2 is YFSETQ. The V and J ends lost 4 bases and 0 bases respectively, with 17 bases between them. The length of the CDR3 is 17 residues. CDR3 sequence (DNA): TGCGCCAGCAGCAGGGCACCGGGACGGTTTAGCAATCAGCCCCAGCATTTT. Its protein is CASSRAPGRFSNQPQHF.

The chain has TRBV7-3 and TRBJ2-7; possibly TRBD2 for D (6 bases). V dropped 1 base and J dropped 5 bases, with 15 bases sitting between them. The CDR3 loop spans 15 amino acids. CDR1 SGHTA and CDR2 FQGTGA come from the germline V gene. In nucleotides, the CDR3 is TGTGCCAGCAGCTTAATGGCGGGGTCTCACGACGAGCAGTACTTC. Its translation is CASSLMAGSHDEQYF.

This clonotype was recorded a few times. The chain employs TRBV18 and TRBJ2-7; possibly TRBD1 or TRBD2 for D (5 bases each). Germline V gives CDR1 KGHSH, CDR2 LQKENI. This CDR3 has 13 amino acids. Deletions cut 4 bases from V and 7 bases from J, with 14 bases between. The CDR3 region has the DNA TGTGCCAGCTCACGCGCCGTGGGGGTTGAGCAGTACTTC. Translated, it gives CASSRAVGVEQYF.

CDR3 sequence: CASTGDYGYTF. Written as DNA, the CDR3 is TGTGCCAGTACAGGGGACTATGGCTACACCTTC. The V call is TRBV19, the J call TRBJ1-2; TRBD1 might be the D (6 bases). V was cut by 7 bases and J by 3 bases, with 6 bases left in between. CDR1 is LNHDA and CDR2 is SQIVND in the germline V gene (reference sequence). The CDR3 contains 11 residues.

This clonotype was found a few times. V gene TRBV6-2 or TRBV6-3 combines with J gene TRBJ2-3; possibly TRBD2 for D (5 bases). The V gene lost 3 bases and the J gene lost 7 bases, with 17 bases spanning the gap. The CDR3 contains 15 residues. In germline, CDR1 is MNHEY, CDR2 SVGEGT. The CDR3 coding sequence is TGTGCCAGCAGTTATGGTCTCAGCCGGGGAAATACGCAGTATTTT. Its translation: CASSYGLSRGNTQYF.

The rearrangement links TRBV7-2 to TRBJ2-7; 8 nucleotides line up with TRBD1. Trimming removed 4 bases from V and 4 bases from J; junction bases left unmatched: 9. The germline V gene has CDR1 SGHTA and CDR2 FQGNSA. This CDR3 region has 15 residues. The chain's CDR3 is CASSSGTGRSYEQYF. The CDR3 coding sequence is TGTGCCAGCAGCTCCGGGACAGGTCGTTCTTACGAGCAGTACTTC.

This chain connects TRBV29-1 to TRBJ2-3; no firm D call. Between the trimmed V and J ends, which lost 6 bases and 7 bases, there was a span of 20 bases. Germline CDR1 is SQVTM and CDR2 is ANQGSEA. The CDR3 loop spans 14 amino acids. The CDR3 nucleotides read TGCAGCGTGCCCGACCCATCGCTACAGAATACGCAGTATTTT. Translation gives CSVPDPSLQNTQYF.

The V call is TRBV5-8, the J call TRBJ2-7, with D unresolved. CDR3 length equals 12 residues. Trimming shortened V by 6 bases and J by 3 bases, and 10 bases separated the two germline ends. Germline loops: CDR1 SGHTS, CDR2 YDEGEE. This CDR3 reads CASKSIYYEQYV. The CDR3 DNA reads TGTGCCAGCAAATCCATTTACTACGAGCAGTACGTC.

This clonotype appeared a few times. J is TRBJ1-4 and V is TRBV12-3 or TRBV12-4; D is possibly TRBD1 (6 bases). CDR3 length: 17 residues. V lost 5 bases to trimming and J lost 0 bases, with 16 bases between them. The CDR3 sequence is CASSTGGPAATNEKLFF. The CDR3 region has the DNA TGTGCCAGCAGTACCGGGGGGCCCGCAGCAACTAATGAAAAACTGTTTTTT.

This rearrangement joins TRBV30 to TRBJ2-2; D gene ambiguous. The CDR3 is 13 residues long. V shed 0 bases and J shed 6 bases, with 8 bases lying between them. Germline V gene sequence: CDR1 GTSNPN, CDR2 SVGIG (reference sequence). This CDR3 reads CAWSVLSPGELFF. DNA for the CDR3: TGTGCCTGGAGTGTACTGTCGCCCGGGGAGCTGTTTTTT.

The V gene is TRBV5-1, the J gene TRBJ2-7; D possibly uses TRBD1 or TRBD2 (6 bases each). The CDR3 covers 15 residues. The V end was cut by 4 bases, the J end by 2 bases, with 16 bases between. Germline CDR1 SGHRS, CDR2 YFSETQ. CDR3 amino acids: CASSVQGGGAYEQYF. Written as DNA, the CDR3 is TGCGCCAGCAGCGTCCAAGGAGGGGGAGCCTACGAGCAGTACTTC.

As to this clonotype: This may be a read error, as it is one base from a much larger clone. This rearrangement joins TRBV5-4 to TRBJ2-3; TRBD2 might be the D (5 bases). The CDR3 contains 15 residues. CDR1 and CDR2 from the germline V gene are SGHNT and YYREEE (reference sequence). CDR3 loop: CASSLGLAVTDTRYF. CDR3 nucleotides: TGTGCCAGCAGCTTGGGTCTAGCCGTCACAGATACGCGGTATTTT. The full variable domain, completed using reference TRBV5-4 and TRBJ2-3, is ETGVTQSPTHLIKTRGQQVTLRCSSQSGHNTVSWYQQALGQGPQFIFQYYREEENGRGNFPPRFSGLQFPNYSSELNVNALELDDSALYLCASSLGLAVTDTRYFGPGTRLTVL.

This clonotype showed up just a few times. This chain connects TRBV5-1 to TRBJ1-4, with a tentative D call TRBD1 (5 bases). This CDR3 is 17 amino acids long. Per germline, CDR1 SGHRS and CDR2 YFSETQ. The V end lost 0 bases, the J end lost 8 bases, and 20 bases lay between the germline ends. This CDR3 is CASSLGPQGTSQEKLFF. The DNA of the CDR3 is TGCGCCAGCAGCTTGGGGCCCCAGGGCACTTCACAGGAAAAACTGTTTTTT.

This clonotype was counted a few times. The chain joins TRBV18 to TRBJ1-5; D is uncertain. The CDR3 length is 14 residues. CDR1 is KGHSH and CDR2 is LQKENI in the germline V gene. Trimming cost V 0 bases and J 8 bases, with 11 bases left between them. The CDR3 nucleotides are TGTGCCAGCTCACCACCAGGCAGCATGAAGCCCCAGCATTTT. It specifies CASSPPGSMKPQHF.

The gene calls are TRBV19 and TRBJ1-1; TRBD1 is a possible D gene (5 bases). V was pared by 3 bases and J by 3 bases, with 17 bases between. Looked up from germline, CDR1 is LNHDA and CDR2 is SQIVND (reference sequence). The CDR3 length is 16 residues. CDR3 amino acids: CASSIFTDARDTEAFF. The CDR3 region has the DNA TGTGCCAGTAGTATCTTCACAGACGCCAGGGACACTGAAGCTTTCTTT.

There are a few counts of this clonotype. This chain links TRBV7-9 with TRBJ1-2; D gene ambiguous. The CDR3 has 16 residues. CDR1 is SEHNR and CDR2 is FQNEAQ in the germline V gene (reference sequence). Trimming took 4 bases from V and 4 from J, leaving 19 bases between them. The CDR3 DNA is TGTGCCAGCAGCTCAATCTCCGGGAGCTCGAGCTATGGCTACACCTTC. It yields the protein CASSSISGSSSYGYTF.

This clonotype has only a few counts. The chain combines TRBV7-2 with TRBJ2-7; TRBD2 aligns across 7 bases. The trim removed 5 bases at V and 2 bases at J, leaving 12 bases unmatched. The germline gives CDR1 SGHTA, CDR2 FQGNSA. This CDR3 is built from 16 residues. The CDR3 DNA reads TGTGCCAGCAGCCTTGGGCCCAAAAGCGGGACCTACGAGCAGTACGTC. It specifies CASSLGPKSGTYEQYV.